The rows below give T cell receptor beta chains drawn from one sample of a study of response to subunit inactivated influenza vaccine. TCRdb ran MiXCR on the RT-PCR reads and lists one entry per CDR3 protein. This sample has 800,000 to 1,000,000 distinct CDR3 sequences, with about 20% found just once. Sequencing was performed on PBMCs from blood, taken 4 to 6 days after vaccination. Receptors were obtained from a man aged 50-59 years who received an inactivated influenza vaccine. The CDR3 runs from the conserved cysteine through the conserved F or W. D genes are given only for firm matches.

TRBV3-1 - CASSQGGPAGGGELFF
TRBV7-2 - CASSPRLVLAGELFF
TRBV7-9 - CASSSVNAYNEQFF
TRBV4-1 TRBD1 CASSQVGQKNSPLHF
TRBV5-5 TRBD1 CASSERQGTLTGELFF
TRBV9 - CASSGGAANTGELFF
TRBV29-1 - CSAENSRRDIQYF
TRBV7-9 - CASSSDTRNSPLHF
TRBV27 TRBD1 CASSPTGLILNTEAFF
TRBV6-1 - CASTPGSLGKETQYF
TRBV5-1 - CASSPQSGGTEAFF
TRBV4-1 - CASSQFSDRVSTDTQYF
TRBV28 - CASSLGWRGSRRTNYEQYF
TRBV20-1 - CSATYSGTNEKLFF
TRBV12-3/TRBV12-4 TRBD1 CASSLEGTGNSEAFF
TRBV6-5 TRBD1 CASSDRGKAFF
TRBV28 - CASSRFRDGEKLFF
TRBV28 - CASSPTARRFWF
TRBV6-2/TRBV6-3 - CASSEGGLPSYEQYF
TRBV7-2 - CASSLGIGSSYNEQFF
TRBV20-1 - CSASGGPQGGELFF
TRBV7-6 - CASSYLLAPLGGTGELFF
TRBV12-3/TRBV12-4 - CASSPSTGELFF
TRBV15 - CATTPSGNRRTEAFF
TRBV12-3/TRBV12-4 - CASSRDSYGYTF
TRBV12-3/TRBV12-4 - CASSLGGTVLAKNIQYF
TRBV4-2 - CASSRTQHPDGTKNTEAFF
TRBV27 - CASSLQQGISNEQFF
TRBV3-1 - CASSQGGLITDTQYF
TRBV7-9 - CASSIARGREEQFF
TRBV3-1 - CASSQGEANTDTQYF
TRBV10-3 TRBD2 CAIREGRASSYNEQFF
TRBV9 - CASSVGVAAPETQYF
TRBV10-3 TRBD1 CAISRPRDRVSYEQYF
TRBV7-2 - CASSVQVGEQYF
TRBV20-1 TRBD1 CSAGKIPGQGGSYNSPLHF
TRBV4-1 - CASSQDRGWADTQYF
TRBV11-1 TRBD2 CASSLEVTAGEIFSTDTQYF
TRBV18 - CASSVSPGYEQYF
TRBV11-2 TRBD2 CASSSPWSGTFGETQYF